This TCR beta chain was recovered during a study of human T cells and chemical hapten exposure. Study summary: Small pooled library volume differences chiefly drove per-sample TCR yield variation.

This clonotype was found many times. The antigen is unknown. The time point was: healthy volunteer bleed at 6 weeks. Researchers extracted total RNA from unfractionated whole blood. V shed 5 bases and J shed 0 bases, with 18 bases lying between them. Germline-derived CDR1 and CDR2 are MDHEN and SYDVKM. CDR3 length: 17 residues. The study, taken as a whole, reports: TCRs whose frequency exceeded 1 in 1000 remained the same following DPC sensitization.

Attachment of unique molecular identifiers to individual cDNA molecules was performed in the library. Authors' analysis steps: Sample TCR counts, which ranged from 23,224 to 690,600, had a median of approximately 100,000. One entry per CDR3 protein, called by TCRdb with MiXCR from the RACE reads. The V and J calls were determined by TCRdb, not by the authors. The data contain over 35,000 distinct CDR3 sequences, 3% to 4% of them singletons. The clonotype was recovered from a human donor in good health. Some clones in this sample may be carry-over from other donors' samples. Sequencing was carried out using whole blood. The chain uses TRBV28 and TRBJ2-3; D is perhaps TRBD1 or TRBD2 (5 bases each). In DNA form, the CDR3 reads TGTGCCAGCAGTAGAAACGGGGCTACCTGGAGCACAGATACGCAGTATTTT. Translation: CASSRNGATWSTDTQYF.